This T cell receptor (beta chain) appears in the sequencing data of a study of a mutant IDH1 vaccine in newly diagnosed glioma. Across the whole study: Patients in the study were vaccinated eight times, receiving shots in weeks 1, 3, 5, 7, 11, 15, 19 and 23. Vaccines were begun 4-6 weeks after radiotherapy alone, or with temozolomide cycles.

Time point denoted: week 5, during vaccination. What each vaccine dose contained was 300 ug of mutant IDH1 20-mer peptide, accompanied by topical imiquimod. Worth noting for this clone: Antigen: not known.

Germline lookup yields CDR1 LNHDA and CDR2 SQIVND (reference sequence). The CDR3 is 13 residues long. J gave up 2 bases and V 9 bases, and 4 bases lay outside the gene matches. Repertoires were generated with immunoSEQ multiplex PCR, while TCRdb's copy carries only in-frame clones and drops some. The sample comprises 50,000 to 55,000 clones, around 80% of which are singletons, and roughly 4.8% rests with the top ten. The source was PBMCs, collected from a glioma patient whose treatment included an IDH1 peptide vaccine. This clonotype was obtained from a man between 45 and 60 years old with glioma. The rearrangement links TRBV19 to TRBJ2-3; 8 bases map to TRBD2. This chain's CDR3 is CASGGANTDTQYF. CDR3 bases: TGTGCCAGCGGGGGGGCTAACACAGATACGCAGTATTTT.